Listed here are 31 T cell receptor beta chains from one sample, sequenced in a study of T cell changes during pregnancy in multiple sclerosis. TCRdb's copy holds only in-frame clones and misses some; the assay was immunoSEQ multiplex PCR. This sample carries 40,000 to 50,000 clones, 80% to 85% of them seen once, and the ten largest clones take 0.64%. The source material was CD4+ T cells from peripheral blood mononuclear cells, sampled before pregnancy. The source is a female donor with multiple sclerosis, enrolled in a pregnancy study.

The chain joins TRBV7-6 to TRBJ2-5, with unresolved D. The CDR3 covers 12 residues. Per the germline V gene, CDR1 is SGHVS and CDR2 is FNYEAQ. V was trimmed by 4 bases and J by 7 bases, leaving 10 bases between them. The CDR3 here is CASSSPSGTQYF. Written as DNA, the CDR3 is TGTGCCAGCAGCTCCCCCTCAGGGACCCAGTACTTC.

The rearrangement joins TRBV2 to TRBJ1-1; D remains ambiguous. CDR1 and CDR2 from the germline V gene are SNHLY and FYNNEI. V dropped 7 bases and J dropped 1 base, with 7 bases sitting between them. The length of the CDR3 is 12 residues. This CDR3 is CASTEENTEAFF. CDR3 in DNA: TGTGCCAGCACCGAGGAGAACACTGAAGCTTTCTTT.

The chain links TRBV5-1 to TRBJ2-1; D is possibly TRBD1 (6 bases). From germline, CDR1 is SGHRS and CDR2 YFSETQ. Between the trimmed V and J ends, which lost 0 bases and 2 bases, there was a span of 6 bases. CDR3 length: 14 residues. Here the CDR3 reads CASSLGDTYNEQFF. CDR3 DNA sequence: TGCGCCAGCAGCTTGGGGGACACCTACAATGAGCAGTTCTTC.

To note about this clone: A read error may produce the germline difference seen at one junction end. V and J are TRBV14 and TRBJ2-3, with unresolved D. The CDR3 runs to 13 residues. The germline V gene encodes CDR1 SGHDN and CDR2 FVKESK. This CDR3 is CASSQGSTDTQYF. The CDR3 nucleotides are TGTGCCAGCAGCCAGGGCAGCACCGATACGCAGTATTTT.

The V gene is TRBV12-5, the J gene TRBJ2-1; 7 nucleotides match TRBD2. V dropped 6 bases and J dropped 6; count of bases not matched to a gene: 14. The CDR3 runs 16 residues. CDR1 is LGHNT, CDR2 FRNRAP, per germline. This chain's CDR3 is CASGISTSSGFNEQFF. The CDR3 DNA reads TGTGCTAGTGGCATCTCGACTAGCTCCGGGTTCAATGAGCAGTTCTTC. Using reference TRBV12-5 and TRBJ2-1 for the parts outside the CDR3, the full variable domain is DARVTQTPRHKVTEMGQEVTMRCQPILGHNTVFWYRQTMMQGLELLAYFRNRAPLDDSGMPKDRFSAEMPDATLATLKIQPSEPRDSAVYFCASGISTSSGFNEQFFGPGTRLTVL.

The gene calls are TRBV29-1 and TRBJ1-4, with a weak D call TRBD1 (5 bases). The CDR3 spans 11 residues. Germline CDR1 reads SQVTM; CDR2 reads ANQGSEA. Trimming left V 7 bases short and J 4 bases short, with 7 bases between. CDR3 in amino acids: CSAGGNEKLFF. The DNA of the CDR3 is TGCAGCGCCGGGGGTAATGAAAAACTGTTTTTT.

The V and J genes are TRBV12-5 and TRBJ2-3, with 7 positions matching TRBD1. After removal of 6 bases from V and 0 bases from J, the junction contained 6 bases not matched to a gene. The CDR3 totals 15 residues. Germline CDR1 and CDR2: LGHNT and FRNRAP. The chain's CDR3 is CASGATGLSTDTQYF. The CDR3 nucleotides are TGTGCTAGTGGGGCGACAGGGTTAAGCACAGATACGCAGTATTTT.

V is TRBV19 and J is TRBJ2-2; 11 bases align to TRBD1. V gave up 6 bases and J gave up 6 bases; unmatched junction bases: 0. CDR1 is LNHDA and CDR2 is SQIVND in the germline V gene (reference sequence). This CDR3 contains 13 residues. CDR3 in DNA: TGTGCCAGTAGGGACAGGGGGCCCGGGGAGCTGTTTTTT. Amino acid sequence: CASRDRGPGELFF.

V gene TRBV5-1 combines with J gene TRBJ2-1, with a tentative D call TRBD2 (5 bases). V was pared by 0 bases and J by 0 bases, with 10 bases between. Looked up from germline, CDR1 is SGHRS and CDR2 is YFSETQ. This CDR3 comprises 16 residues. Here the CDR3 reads CASSLAMGSSYNEQFF. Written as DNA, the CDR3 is TGCGCCAGCAGCTTGGCCATGGGGAGCTCCTACAATGAGCAGTTCTTC.

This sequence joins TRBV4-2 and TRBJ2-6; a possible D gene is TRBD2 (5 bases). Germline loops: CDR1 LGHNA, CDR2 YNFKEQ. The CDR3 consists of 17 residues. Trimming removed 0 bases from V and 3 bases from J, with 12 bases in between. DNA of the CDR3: TGTGCCAGCAGCCAAGATAGTCGAGGGAGTGGGGCCAACGTCCTGACTTTC. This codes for CASSQDSRGSGANVLTF.

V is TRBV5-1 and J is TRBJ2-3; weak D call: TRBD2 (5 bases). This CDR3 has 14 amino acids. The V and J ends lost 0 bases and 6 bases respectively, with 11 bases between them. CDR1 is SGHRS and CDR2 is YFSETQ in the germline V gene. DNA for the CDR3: TGCGCCAGCAGCTTGGAACTAGTAGCCGATACGCAGTATTTT. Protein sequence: CASSLELVADTQYF.

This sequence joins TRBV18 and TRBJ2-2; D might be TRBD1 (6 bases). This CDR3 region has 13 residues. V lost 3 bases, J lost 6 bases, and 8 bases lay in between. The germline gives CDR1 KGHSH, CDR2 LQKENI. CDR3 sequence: CASSPTGPGELFF. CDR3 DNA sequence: TGTGCCAGCTCACCCACAGGGCCCGGGGAGCTGTTTTTT.

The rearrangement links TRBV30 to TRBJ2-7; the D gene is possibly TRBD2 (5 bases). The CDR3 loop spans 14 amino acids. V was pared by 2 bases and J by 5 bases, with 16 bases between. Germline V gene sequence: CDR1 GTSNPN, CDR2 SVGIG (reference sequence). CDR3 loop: CAWSLEPRVHEQYF. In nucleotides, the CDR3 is TGTGCCTGGAGTCTGGAGCCGAGGGTCCACGAGCAGTACTTC. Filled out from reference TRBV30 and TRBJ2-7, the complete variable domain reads SQTIHQWPATLVQPVGSPLSLECTVEGTSNPNLYWYRQAAGRGLQLLFYSVGIGQISSEVPQNLSASRPQDRQFILSSKKLLLSDSGFYLCAWSLEPRVHEQYFGPGTRLTVT.

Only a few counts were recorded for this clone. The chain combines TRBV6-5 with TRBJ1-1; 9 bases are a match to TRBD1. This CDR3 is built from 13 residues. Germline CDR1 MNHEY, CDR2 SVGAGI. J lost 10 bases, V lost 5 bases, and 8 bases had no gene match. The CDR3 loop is CASSPGTGLAAFF. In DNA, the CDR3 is TGTGCCAGCAGTCCGGGGACAGGGCTAGCAGCTTTCTTT.

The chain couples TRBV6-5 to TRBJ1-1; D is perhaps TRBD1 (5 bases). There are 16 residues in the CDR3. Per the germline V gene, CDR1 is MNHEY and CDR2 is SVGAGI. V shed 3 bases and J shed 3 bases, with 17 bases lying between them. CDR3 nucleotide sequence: TGTGCCAGCAGTTATCACCCGGCGGGGACGGACACTGAAGCTTTCTTT. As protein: CASSYHPAGTDTEAFF.

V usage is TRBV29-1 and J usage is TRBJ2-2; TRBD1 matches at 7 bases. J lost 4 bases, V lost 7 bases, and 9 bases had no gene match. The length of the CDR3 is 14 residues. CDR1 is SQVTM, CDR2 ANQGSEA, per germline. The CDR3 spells CSARLGQTTGELFF. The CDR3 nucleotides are TGCAGCGCCCGATTGGGACAGACCACCGGGGAGCTGTTTTTT.

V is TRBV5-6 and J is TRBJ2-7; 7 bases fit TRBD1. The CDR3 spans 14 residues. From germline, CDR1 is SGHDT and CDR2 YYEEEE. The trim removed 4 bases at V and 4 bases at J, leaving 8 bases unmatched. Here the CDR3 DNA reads TGTGCCAGCAGCCTCGGGACAGTGGTGTACGAGCAGTACTTC. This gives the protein CASSLGTVVYEQYF.

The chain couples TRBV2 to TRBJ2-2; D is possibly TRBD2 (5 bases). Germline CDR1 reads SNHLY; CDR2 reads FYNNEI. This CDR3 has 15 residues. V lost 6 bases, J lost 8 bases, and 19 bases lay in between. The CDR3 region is CASRLDLLGVGELFF. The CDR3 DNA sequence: TGTGCCAGCAGACTCGACCTCCTCGGGGTTGGGGAGCTGTTTTTT.

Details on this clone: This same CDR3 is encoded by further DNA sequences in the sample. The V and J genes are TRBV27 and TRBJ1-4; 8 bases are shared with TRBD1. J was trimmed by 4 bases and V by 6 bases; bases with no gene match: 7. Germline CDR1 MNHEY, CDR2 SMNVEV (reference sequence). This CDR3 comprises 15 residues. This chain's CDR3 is CASSRRTGINEKLFF. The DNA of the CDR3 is TGTGCCAGCAGCCGAAGGACAGGGATTAATGAAAAACTGTTTTTT.

The CDR3 coding sequence is TGCGCCAGCAGCCTCCGGGACAGGAACACTGAAGCTTTCTTT. Translated, it gives CASSLRDRNTEAFF. The V gene is TRBV5-1, the J gene TRBJ1-1; TRBD1 aligns across 7 bases. This CDR3 is built from 14 residues. J gave up 1 base and V 4 bases, and 4 bases lay outside the gene matches. The germline V gene has CDR1 SGHRS and CDR2 YFSETQ.

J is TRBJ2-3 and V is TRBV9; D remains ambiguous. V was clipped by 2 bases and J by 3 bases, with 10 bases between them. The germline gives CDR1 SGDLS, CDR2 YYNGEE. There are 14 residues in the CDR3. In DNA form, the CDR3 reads TGTGCCAGCAGCGTGTGGCAATTGACAGATACGCAGTATTTT. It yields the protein CASSVWQLTDTQYF.

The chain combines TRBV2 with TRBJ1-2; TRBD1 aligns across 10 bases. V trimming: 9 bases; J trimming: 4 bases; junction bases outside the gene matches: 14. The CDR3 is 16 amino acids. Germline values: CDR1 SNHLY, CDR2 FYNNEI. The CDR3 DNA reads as TGTGCCAGAAACCCGACAGGGGGCTCGATGAGCTATGGCTACACCTTC. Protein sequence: CARNPTGGSMSYGYTF.

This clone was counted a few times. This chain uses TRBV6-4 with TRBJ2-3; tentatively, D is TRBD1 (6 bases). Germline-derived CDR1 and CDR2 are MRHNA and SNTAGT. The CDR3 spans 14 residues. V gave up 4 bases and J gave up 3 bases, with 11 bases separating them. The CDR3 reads CASSGGHETDTQYF. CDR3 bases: TGTGCCAGCAGTGGGGGGCATGAAACAGATACGCAGTATTTT.

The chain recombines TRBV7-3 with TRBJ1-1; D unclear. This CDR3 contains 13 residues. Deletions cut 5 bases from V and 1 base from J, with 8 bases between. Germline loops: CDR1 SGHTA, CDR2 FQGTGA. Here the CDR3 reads CASSPQPNTEAFF. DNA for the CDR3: TGTGCCAGCAGCCCACAACCGAACACTGAAGCTTTCTTT.

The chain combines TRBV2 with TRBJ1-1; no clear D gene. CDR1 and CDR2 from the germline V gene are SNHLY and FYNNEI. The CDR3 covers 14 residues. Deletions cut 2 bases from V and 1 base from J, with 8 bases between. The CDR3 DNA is TGTGCCAGCAGTGAACGTATAGAGAACACTGAAGCTTTCTTT. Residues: CASSERIENTEAFF.

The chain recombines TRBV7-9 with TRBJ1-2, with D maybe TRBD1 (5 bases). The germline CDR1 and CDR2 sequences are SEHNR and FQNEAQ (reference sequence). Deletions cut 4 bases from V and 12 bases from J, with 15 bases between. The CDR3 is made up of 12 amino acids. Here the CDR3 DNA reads TGTGCCAGCAGCTCAGGCGTGGTGGGGCACACCTTC. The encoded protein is CASSSGVVGHTF.

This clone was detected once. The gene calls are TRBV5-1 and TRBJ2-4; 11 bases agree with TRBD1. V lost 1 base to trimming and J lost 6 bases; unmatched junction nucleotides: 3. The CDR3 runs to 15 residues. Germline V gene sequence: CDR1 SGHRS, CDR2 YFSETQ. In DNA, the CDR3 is TGCGCCAGCAGCTTGTTCGGGACAGGGGGAAACATTCAGTACTTC. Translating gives CASSLFGTGGNIQYF.

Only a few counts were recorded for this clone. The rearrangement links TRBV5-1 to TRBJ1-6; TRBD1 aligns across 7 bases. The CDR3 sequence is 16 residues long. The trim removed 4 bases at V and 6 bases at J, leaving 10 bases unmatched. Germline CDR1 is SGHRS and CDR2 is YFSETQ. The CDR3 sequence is CASSRGSGTVNSPLHF. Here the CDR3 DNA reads TGCGCCAGCAGCAGGGGATCCGGGACAGTTAATTCACCCCTCCACTTT. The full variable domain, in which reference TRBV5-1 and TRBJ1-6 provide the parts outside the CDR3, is KAGVTQTPRYLIKTRGQQVTLSCSPISGHRSVSWYQQTPGQGLQFLFEYFSETQRNKGNFPGRFSGRQFSNSRSEMNVSTLELGDSALYLCASSRGSGTVNSPLHFGNGTRLTVT.

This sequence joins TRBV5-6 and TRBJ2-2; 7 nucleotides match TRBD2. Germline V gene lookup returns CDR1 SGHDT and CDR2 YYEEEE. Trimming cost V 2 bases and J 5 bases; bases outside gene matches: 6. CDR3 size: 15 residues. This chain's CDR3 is CASSFGGSGTGELFF. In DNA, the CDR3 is TGTGCCAGCAGCTTCGGCGGGAGTGGAACCGGGGAGCTGTTTTTT.

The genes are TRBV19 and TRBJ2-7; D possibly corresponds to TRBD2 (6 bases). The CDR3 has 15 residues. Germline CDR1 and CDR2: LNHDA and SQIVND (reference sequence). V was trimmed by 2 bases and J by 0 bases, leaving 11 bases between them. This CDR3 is CASSIRGTYSYEQYF. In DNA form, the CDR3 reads TGTGCCAGTAGTATACGGGGGACGTACTCCTACGAGCAGTACTTC. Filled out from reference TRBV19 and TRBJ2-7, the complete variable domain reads DGGITQSPKYLFRKEGQNVTLSCEQNLNHDAMYWYRQDPGQGLRLIYYSQIVNDFQKGDIAEGYSVSREKKESFPLTVTSAQKNPTAFYLCASSIRGTYSYEQYFGPGTRLTVT.

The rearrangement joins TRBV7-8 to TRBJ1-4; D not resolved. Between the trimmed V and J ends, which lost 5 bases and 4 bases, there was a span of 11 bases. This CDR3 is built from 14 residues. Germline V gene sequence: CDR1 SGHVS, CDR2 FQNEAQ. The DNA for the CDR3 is TGTGCCAGCAGCCCGGAGGGCAGTAATGAAAAACTGTTTTTT. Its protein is CASSPEGSNEKLFF.